A single sample gave rise to the 18 T cell receptor beta chains below, sequenced in a study of T cells in Graves' hyperthyroidism and ophthalmopathy. TCR beta CDR3 regions were amplified from RNA. First-round RT-PCR of the TCR CDR3 relied on the HTBI primer set. From the multiplex PCR reads, TCRdb called clonotypes with MiXCR, one entry per CDR3 protein. The repertoire consists of under 350,000 distinct CDR3 sequences, with 18% occurring once and the leading ten covering less than 65%. Sequencing was carried out using blood. The source is a woman in her 50s with Graves' hyperthyroidism.

This clonotype was recorded many times. The chain combines TRBV2 with TRBJ1-1; D unclear. Trimming removed 3 bases at V and 2 bases at J, with 13 bases between. The CDR3 spans 15 residues. Germline CDR1 SNHLY, CDR2 FYNNEI. CDR3 amino acids: CASSDQQYRNTEAFF. CDR3 sequence (DNA): TGTGCCAGCAGTGACCAACAGTATCGTAACACTGAAGCTTTCTTT.

The V gene is TRBV11-2, the J gene TRBJ2-3; tentative D call: TRBD2 (5 bases). Germline lookup yields CDR1 SGHAT and CDR2 FQNNGV. V was shortened by 1 base and J by 2 bases, with 10 bases between the two germline ends. The CDR3 has 15 amino acids. In DNA form, the CDR3 reads TGTGCCAGCAGCTTAGGAGGGCCTCTCACAGATACGCAGTATTTT. It translates to CASSLGGPLTDTQYF.

The table lists this clonotype with a few counts. V usage is TRBV30 and J usage is TRBJ1-1; 7 positions match TRBD1. The CDR3 extends over 13 amino acids. In germline, CDR1 is GTSNPN, CDR2 SVGIG (reference sequence). V lost 8 bases to trimming and J lost 3 bases; unmatched junction nucleotides: 9. The CDR3 sequence is CAGGLDRDTEAFF. DNA of the CDR3: TGTGCCGGAGGACTTGACAGGGACACTGAAGCTTTCTTT.

V and J are TRBV9 and TRBJ2-1; TRBD2 is a possible D gene (5 bases). The V end lost 4 bases, the J end lost 3 bases, and 23 bases lay between the germline ends. The CDR3 runs to 18 residues. Germline assignment: CDR1 SGDLS and CDR2 YYNGEE. CDR3 bases: TGTGCCAGCAGCCCAGGAGGCGTTGAAGCATCGAGCTACAATGAGCAGTTCTTC. It codes for CASSPGGVEASSYNEQFF. Variable domain in full (rest from reference TRBV9 and TRBJ2-1): DSGVTQTPKHLITATGQRVTLRCSPRSGDLSVYWYQQSLDQGLQFLIQYYNGEERAKGNILERFSAQQFPDLHSELNLSSLELGDSALYFCASSPGGVEASSYNEQFFGPGTRLTVL.

The rearrangement joins TRBV2 to TRBJ2-5; unclear D gene. The CDR3 has 13 amino acids. Deletions cut 4 bases from V and 5 bases from J, with 11 bases between. Germline V gene sequence: CDR1 SNHLY, CDR2 FYNNEI. Written as DNA, the CDR3 is TGTGCCAGCAGTGCGGCTGGTGCTGAGACCCAGTACTTC. Translation gives CASSAAGAETQYF.

Ten or more counts support this clonotype. The genes are TRBV6-1 and TRBJ1-3; TRBD1 is a possible D gene (5 bases). Germline loops: CDR1 MNHNS, CDR2 SASEGT. The CDR3 length is 16 residues. With 6 bases removed from V and 4 bases from J, the gap between germline ends came to 19 bases. The CDR3 spells CASSLGLSHSGNTIYF. The CDR3 DNA reads TGTGCCAGCAGCCTGGGGCTCAGCCATTCGGGAAACACCATATATTTT.

The table lists this clonotype with many counts. The chain has TRBV7-9 and TRBJ2-7; TRBD1 might be the D (6 bases). The CDR3 length is 13 residues. V lost 2 bases and J lost 6, with 11 bases in between. CDR1 and CDR2 (germline): SEHNR, FQNEAQ (reference sequence). The CDR3 DNA sequence: TGTGCCAGCAGCTTACAACAGGGCGGCGAGCAGTACTTC. Residues: CASSLQQGGEQYF.

V is TRBV4-1 and J is TRBJ2-2; D call uncertain. The V gene lost 1 base and the J gene lost 4 bases, with 10 bases spanning the gap. Per the germline V gene, CDR1 is MGHRA and CDR2 is YSYEKL. This CDR3 is 15 amino acids long. CDR3 nucleotide sequence: TGCGCCAGCAGCCAAGTTGAGACCACCACCGGGGAGCTGTTTTTT. It encodes CASSQVETTTGELFF.

This clonotype has ten or more counts. This chain uses TRBV6-1 with TRBJ2-7; D may be TRBD1 or TRBD2 (7 bases each). CDR3 size: 16 residues. From germline, CDR1 is MNHNS and CDR2 SASEGT. V lost 6 bases to trimming and J lost 0 bases, with 18 bases between them. CDR3 region: CASRRTGRGGSYEQYV. The DNA for the CDR3 is TGTGCCAGCAGGAGAACGGGCAGGGGGGGCTCCTACGAGCAGTACGTC.

Only a few counts were recorded for this clonotype. This chain uses TRBV20-1 with TRBJ2-5; 7 bases match TRBD2. The J segment lost 0 bases and the V segment lost 6 bases, leaving 10 bases of the junction unmatched. Germline lookup yields CDR1 DFQATT and CDR2 SNEGSKA (reference sequence). The CDR3 covers 15 residues. Here the CDR3 reads CSALRGAGHQETQYF. DNA of the CDR3: TGCAGTGCCTTACGGGGAGCGGGGCACCAAGAGACCCAGTACTTC.

With respect to this clonotype: A junction end diverges from the germline sequence, so it may reflect a read error. This rearrangement joins TRBV5-5 to TRBJ2-3, with D tentatively TRBD2 (5 bases). This CDR3 region has 16 residues. Germline V CDR1 and CDR2: SGHKS, YYEKEE (reference sequence). CDR3 residues: CASSLGMAASRDTQYF. The CDR3 DNA follows: TGTGCCAGCAGCTTGGGGATGGCGGCTAGCAGAGATACGCAGTATTTT.

This clonotype was observed a few times. This rearrangement joins TRBV12-3 or TRBV12-4 to TRBJ2-1; 7 nucleotides agree with TRBD2. The trim removed 5 bases at V and 9 bases at J, leaving 19 bases unmatched. This CDR3 is 17 amino acids long. CDR3 DNA: TGTGCCAGCAGTCTTTTTGGGGGTGCGGGAGTAAAAATTGAGCAGTTCTTC. It specifies CASSLFGGAGVKIEQFF.

The V gene is TRBV5-1, the J gene TRBJ1-2; 7 nucleotides line up with TRBD1. Germline CDR1 is SGHRS and CDR2 is YFSETQ. Trimming took 2 bases from V and 1 from J; bases not matched to a gene: 2. The CDR3 sequence is 14 residues long. The DNA of the CDR3 is TGCGCCAGCAGCTTACAGGGGATTAACTATGGCTACACCTTC. The encoded protein is CASSLQGINYGYTF.

This clonotype was found many times. This chain links TRBV12-3 or TRBV12-4 with TRBJ1-1, with no clear D. V was pared by 5 bases and J by 0 bases, with 13 bases between. The length of the CDR3 is 15 residues. CDR3: CASSPNRYMNTEAFF. CDR3 coding DNA: TGTGCCAGCAGTCCGAATAGGTATATGAACACTGAAGCTTTCTTT.

This clonotype was seen at least ten times. The chain joins TRBV12-3 or TRBV12-4 to TRBJ1-5; D remains unclear. CDR3 length: 14 amino acids. V lost 1 base and J 3 bases, leaving 7 bases between the germline ends. CDR3 region: CASSLGGINQPQHF. CDR3 DNA sequence: TGTGCCAGCAGTTTAGGAGGGATCAATCAGCCCCAGCATTTT.

This clonotype has a handful of counts. The rearrangement uses TRBV2 and TRBJ1-5, with 8 bases that match TRBD1. The germline CDR1 and CDR2 sequences are SNHLY and FYNNEI. The V segment lost 7 bases and the J segment 11 bases; nucleotides outside the gene matches: 7. This CDR3 has 12 amino acids. The CDR3 DNA is TGTGCCAGCAATTTAGGACAGGGAGCCCAGCATTTT. This gives the protein CASNLGQGAQHF.

This clonotype has at least ten counts. The rearrangement uses TRBV5-1 and TRBJ2-1, with 7 bases aligning to TRBD2. The CDR3 is 14 amino acids. Germline V lookup: CDR1 SGHRS, CDR2 YFSETQ. The V gene end was trimmed by 5 bases and the J gene end by 9 bases; junction bases not matched to a gene: 11. The CDR3 coding sequence is TGCGCCAGCAGGCCATCGAGACTAGCCGGTGAGCAGTTCTTC. Its translation is CASRPSRLAGEQFF.

The chain recombines TRBV6-1 with TRBJ1-2; 9 positions agree with TRBD1. The length of the CDR3 is 14 residues. J lost 6 bases, V lost 2 bases, and 4 bases had no gene match. Germline values: CDR1 MNHNS, CDR2 SASEGT. CDR3: CASSERQGEDGYTF. CDR3 sequence (DNA): TGTGCCAGCAGTGAAAGACAGGGGGAAGATGGCTACACCTTC.